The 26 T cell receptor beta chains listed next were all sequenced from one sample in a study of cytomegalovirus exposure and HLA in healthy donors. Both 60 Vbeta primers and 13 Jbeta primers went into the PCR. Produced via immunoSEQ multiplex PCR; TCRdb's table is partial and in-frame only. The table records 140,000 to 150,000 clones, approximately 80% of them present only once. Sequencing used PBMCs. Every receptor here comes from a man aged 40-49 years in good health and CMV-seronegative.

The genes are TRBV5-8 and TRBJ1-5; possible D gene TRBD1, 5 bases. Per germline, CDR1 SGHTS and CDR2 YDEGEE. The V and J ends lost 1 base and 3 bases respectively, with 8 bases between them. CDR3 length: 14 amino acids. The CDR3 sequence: CASSLRQLNQPQHF. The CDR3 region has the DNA TGTGCCAGCAGCTTGAGACAGCTCAATCAGCCCCAGCATTTT.

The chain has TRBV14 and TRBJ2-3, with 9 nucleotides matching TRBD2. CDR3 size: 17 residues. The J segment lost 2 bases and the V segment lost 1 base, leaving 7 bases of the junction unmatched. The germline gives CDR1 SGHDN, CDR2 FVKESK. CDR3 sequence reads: CASSQVRTSANTDTQYF. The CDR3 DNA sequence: TGTGCCAGCAGCCAAGTAAGGACTAGCGCCAACACAGATACGCAGTATTTT. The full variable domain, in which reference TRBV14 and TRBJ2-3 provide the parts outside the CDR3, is EAGVTQFPSHSVIEKGQTVTLRCDPISGHDNLYWYRRVMGKEIKFLLHFVKESKQDESGMPNNRFLAERTGGTYSTLKVQPAELEDSGVYFCASSQVRTSANTDTQYFGPGTRLTVL.

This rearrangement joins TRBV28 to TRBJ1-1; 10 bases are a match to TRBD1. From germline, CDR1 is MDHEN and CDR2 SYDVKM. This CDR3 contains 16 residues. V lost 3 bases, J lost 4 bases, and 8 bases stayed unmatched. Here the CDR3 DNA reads TGTGCCAGCAGTTTTTCCGGGACAGGGGAGACCACTGAAGCTTTCTTT. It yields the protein CASSFSGTGETTEAFF.

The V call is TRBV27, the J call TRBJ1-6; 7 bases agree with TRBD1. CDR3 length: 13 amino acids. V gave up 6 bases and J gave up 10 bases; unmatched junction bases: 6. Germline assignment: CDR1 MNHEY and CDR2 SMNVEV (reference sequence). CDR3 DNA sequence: TGTGCCAGCAGCGACAGGGAATACTCACCCCTCCACTTT. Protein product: CASSDREYSPLHF.

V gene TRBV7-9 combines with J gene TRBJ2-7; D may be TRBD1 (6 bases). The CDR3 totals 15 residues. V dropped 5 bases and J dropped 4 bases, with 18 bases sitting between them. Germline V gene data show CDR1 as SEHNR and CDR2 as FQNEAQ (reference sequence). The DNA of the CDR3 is TGTGCCAGCAGCCCTACGGACAGTCTATCATACGAGCAGTACTTC. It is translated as CASSPTDSLSYEQYF.

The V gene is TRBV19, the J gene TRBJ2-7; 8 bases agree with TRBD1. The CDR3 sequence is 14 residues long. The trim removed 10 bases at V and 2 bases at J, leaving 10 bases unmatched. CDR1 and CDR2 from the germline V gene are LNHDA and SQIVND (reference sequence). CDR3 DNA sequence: TGTGCCACCGTTACCGGGACAGGACCCTACGAGCAGTACTTC. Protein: CATVTGTGPYEQYF.

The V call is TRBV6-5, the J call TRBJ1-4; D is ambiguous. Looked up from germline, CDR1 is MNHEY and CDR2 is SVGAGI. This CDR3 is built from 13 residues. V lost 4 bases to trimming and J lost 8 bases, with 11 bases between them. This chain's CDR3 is CASSLPSREKLFF. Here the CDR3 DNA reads TGTGCCAGCAGTTTACCGTCTCGGGAAAAACTGTTTTTT.

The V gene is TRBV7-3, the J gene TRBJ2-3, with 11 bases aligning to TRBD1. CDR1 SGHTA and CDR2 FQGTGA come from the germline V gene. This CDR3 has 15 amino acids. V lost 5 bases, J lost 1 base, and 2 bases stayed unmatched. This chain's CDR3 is CASSTGQGGTDTQYF. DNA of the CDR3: TGTGCCAGCAGCACGGGACAGGGGGGCACAGATACGCAGTATTTT.

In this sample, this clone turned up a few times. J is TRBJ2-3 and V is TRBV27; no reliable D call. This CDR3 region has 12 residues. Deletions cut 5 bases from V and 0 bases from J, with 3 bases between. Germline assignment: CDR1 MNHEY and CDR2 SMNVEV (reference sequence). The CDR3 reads CASSPSTDTQYF. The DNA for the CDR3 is TGTGCCAGCAGTCCAAGCACAGATACGCAGTATTTT.

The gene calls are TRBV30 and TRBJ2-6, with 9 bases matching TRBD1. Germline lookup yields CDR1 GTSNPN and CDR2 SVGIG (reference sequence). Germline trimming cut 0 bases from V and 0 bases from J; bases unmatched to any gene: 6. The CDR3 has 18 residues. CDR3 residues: CAWSVRDRAISGANVLTF. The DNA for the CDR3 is TGTGCCTGGAGTGTAAGGGACAGGGCCATCTCTGGGGCCAACGTCCTGACTTTC.

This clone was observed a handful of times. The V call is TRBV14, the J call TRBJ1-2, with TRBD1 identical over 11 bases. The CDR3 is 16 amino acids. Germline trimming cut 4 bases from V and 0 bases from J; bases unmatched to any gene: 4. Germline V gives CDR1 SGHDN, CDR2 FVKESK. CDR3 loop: CASSRGQGAPNYGYTF. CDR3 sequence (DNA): TGTGCCAGCAGCCGCGGACAGGGGGCTCCTAACTATGGCTACACCTTC.

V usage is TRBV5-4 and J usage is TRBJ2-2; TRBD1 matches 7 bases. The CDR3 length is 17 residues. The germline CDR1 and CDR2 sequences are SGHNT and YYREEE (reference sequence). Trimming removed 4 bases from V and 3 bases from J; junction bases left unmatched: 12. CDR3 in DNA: TGTGCCAGCAGCCCCGGGACAGCCTTACTCGACACCGGGGAGCTGTTTTTT. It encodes CASSPGTALLDTGELFF. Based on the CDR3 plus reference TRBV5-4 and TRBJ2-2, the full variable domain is ETGVTQSPTHLIKTRGQQVTLRCSSQSGHNTVSWYQQALGQGPQFIFQYYREEENGRGNFPPRFSGLQFPNYSSELNVNALELDDSALYLCASSPGTALLDTGELFFGEGSRLTVL.

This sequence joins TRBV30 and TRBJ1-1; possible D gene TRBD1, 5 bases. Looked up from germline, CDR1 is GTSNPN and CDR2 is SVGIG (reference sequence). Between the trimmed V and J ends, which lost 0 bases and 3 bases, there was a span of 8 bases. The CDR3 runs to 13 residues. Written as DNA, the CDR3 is TGTGCCTGGAGTGTATCCAGGGACACTGAAGCTTTCTTT. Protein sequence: CAWSVSRDTEAFF.

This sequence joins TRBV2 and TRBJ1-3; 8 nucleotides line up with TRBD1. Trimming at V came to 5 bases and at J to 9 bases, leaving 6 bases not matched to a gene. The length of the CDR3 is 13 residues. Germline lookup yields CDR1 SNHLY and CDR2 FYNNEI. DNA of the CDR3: TGTGCCAGCAGTCCGGACAGGGTAATCACCATATATTTT. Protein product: CASSPDRVITIYF.

The CDR3 protein is CASSNNPGAGGQYF. The CDR3, as DNA: TGTGCCAGCAGCAACAATCCGGGAGCAGGGGGCCAGTACTTC. V gene TRBV9 combines with J gene TRBJ2-5, with D possibly TRBD1 on 7 matching bases. CDR1 is SGDLS and CDR2 is YYNGEE in the germline V gene. The CDR3 consists of 14 residues. V was shortened by 4 bases and J by 10 bases, with 20 bases between the two germline ends.

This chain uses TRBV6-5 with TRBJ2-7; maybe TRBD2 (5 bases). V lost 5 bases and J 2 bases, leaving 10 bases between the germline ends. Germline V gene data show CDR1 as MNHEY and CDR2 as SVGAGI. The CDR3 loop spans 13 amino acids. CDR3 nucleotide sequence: TGTGCCAGCAGTCAGGACTCGACCTACGAGCAGTACTTC. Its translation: CASSQDSTYEQYF.

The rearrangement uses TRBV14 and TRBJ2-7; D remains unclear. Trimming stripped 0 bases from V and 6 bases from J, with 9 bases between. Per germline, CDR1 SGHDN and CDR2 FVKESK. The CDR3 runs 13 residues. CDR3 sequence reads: CASSQDPRGEQYF. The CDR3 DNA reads TGTGCCAGCAGCCAAGATCCGAGAGGCGAGCAGTACTTC.

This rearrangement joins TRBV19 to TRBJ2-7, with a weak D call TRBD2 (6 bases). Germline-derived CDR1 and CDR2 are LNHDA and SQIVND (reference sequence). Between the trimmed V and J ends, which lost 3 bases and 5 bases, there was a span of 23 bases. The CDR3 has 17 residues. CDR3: CASSILGDTGAIDEQYF. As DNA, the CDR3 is TGTGCCAGTAGTATCTTAGGGGATACGGGAGCGATTGACGAGCAGTACTTC.

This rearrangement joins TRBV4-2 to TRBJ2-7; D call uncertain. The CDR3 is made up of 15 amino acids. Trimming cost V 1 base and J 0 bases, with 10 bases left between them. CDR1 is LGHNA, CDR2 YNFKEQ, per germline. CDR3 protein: CASSQGGSSSYEQYF. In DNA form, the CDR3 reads TGTGCCAGCAGCCAAGGCGGTTCAAGCTCCTACGAGCAGTACTTC.

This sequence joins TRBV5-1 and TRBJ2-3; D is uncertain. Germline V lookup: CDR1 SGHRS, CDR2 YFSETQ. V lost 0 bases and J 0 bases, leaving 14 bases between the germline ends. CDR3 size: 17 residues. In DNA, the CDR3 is TGCGCCAGCAGCTTGGGCGACTCATACAAGAGCACAGATACGCAGTATTTT. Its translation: CASSLGDSYKSTDTQYF.

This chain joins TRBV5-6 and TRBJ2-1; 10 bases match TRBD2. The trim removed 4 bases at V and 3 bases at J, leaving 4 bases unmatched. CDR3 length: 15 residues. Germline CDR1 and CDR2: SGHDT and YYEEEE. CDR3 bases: TGTGCCAGCAGCCCGGGACTAGCGAGCTACAATGAGCAGTTCTTC. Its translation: CASSPGLASYNEQFF.

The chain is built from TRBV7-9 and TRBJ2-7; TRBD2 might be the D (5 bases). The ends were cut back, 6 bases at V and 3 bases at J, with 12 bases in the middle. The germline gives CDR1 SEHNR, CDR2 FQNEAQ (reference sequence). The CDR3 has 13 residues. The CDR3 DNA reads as TGTGCCAGCAGTCCGCCGGGGATCTACGAGCAGTACTTC. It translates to CASSPPGIYEQYF.

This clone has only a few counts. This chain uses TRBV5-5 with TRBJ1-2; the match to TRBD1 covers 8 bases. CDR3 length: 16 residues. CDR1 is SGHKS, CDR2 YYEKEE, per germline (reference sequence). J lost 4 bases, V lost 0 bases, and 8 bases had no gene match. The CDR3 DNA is TGTGCCAGCAGCTTGGCCCAGGGGGCCACTGGCTATGGCTACACCTTC. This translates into CASSLAQGATGYGYTF.

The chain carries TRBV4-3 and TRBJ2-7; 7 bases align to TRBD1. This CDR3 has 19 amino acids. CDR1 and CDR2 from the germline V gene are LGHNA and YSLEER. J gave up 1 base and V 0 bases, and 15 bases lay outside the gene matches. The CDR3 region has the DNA TGCGCCAGCAGCCAAGATTTAGAACCGGACAGGAAAAAATCCTACGAGCAGTACTTC. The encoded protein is CASSQDLEPDRKKSYEQYF.

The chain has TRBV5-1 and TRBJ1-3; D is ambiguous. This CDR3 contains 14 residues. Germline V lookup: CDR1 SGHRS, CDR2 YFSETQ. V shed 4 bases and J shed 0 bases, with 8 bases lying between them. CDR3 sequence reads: CASSLELSGNTIYF. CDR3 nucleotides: TGCGCCAGCAGCCTTGAGCTCTCTGGAAACACCATATATTTT.

The DNA for the CDR3 is TGTGCCAGCAGCCCCCGCTGGGACAGGGGATTTACCGCCACAGATACGCAGTATTTT. Its protein is CASSPRWDRGFTATDTQYF. The J gene is TRBJ2-3, the V gene TRBV28, with 10 bases fitting TRBD1. This CDR3 contains 19 residues. Germline values: CDR1 MDHEN, CDR2 SYDVKM. V trimming: 6 bases; J trimming: 2 bases; junction bases outside the gene matches: 17. The whole variable domain, remainder taken from reference TRBV28 and TRBJ2-3, is DVKVTQSSRYLVKRTGEKVFLECVQDMDHENMFWYRQDPGLGLRLIYFSYDVKMKEKGDIPEGYSVSREKKERFSLILESASTNQTSMYLCASSPRWDRGFTATDTQYFGPGTRLTVL.